This T cell receptor beta chain was documented in a study of technical replicates of blood from several donors. CDR1 MNHEY and CDR2 SVGAGI come from the germline V gene. J was trimmed by 2 bases and V by 6 bases; bases with no gene match: 4. There are 15 residues in the CDR3. Generated by immunoSEQ multiplex PCR, the TCRdb table keeps only in-frame clones and is missing some. The data hold 60,000 to 85,000 clones, with 75% to 95% observed a single time. The sequenced material came from T cells isolated from PBMCs. The TCR comes from a human donor in good health. This chain uses TRBV6-5 with TRBJ2-6, with 7 positions matching TRBD1. The DNA for the CDR3 is TGTGCCAGCAGCTTGGACAGGCCTGGGGCCAACGTCCTGACTTTC. This gives the protein CASSLDRPGANVLTF.